These T cell receptor beta chains were read from a single sample in a study of blood T cell repertoires in COVID-19. Method: immunoSEQ multiplex PCR; TCRdb's copy keeps in-frame clones and lacks some. The table includes approximately 75,000 clones, 70% to 90% detected once. Sequences were obtained from peripheral blood. The receptors originated from an elderly woman with acute or convalescent COVID-19. The conserved cysteine and the conserved F or W are not part of the CDR3 here. A D gene is named only where the DNA matches it firmly.

d_call v_call cdr3_aa
- TRBV19 ASKQAATNEKLF
TRBD1 TRBV6-2/TRBV6-3 ASSYSAGGGGYT
TRBD2 TRBV11-3 ASSSGLVTNEQF
TRBD1 TRBV5-1 ASSLAGQGELSTIY
- TRBV10-2 ASTVTQGSYNTEAF
TRBD1 TRBV2 ASSGGTGTYGYT
TRBD2 TRBV6-1 ASTGGLAGYEQY
TRBD1 TRBV5-1 ASSSRQGATLTNEKLF
TRBD2 TRBV27 ASSFWRGTSGSNEQF
TRBD1 TRBV24-1 ATSTNRGHQPQH
TRBD2 TRBV6-1 ASSEARSGGPGDTQY
- TRBV5-1 ASSLIRGVDTEAF
TRBD1 TRBV12-5 ASGLGRTGVAETQY
- TRBV5-1 ASSLPGVNEKLF
- TRBV4-1 ASSQDGQIYEQY
TRBD2 TRBV5-6 ASSLGTWSGRDGTDTQY
TRBD2 TRBV5-6 ASSRLAGGTYEQY
- TRBV4-1 ASSQDGITEAF
TRBD1 TRBV27 ASRQGAGYEQY
- TRBV30 AWSQRVSGANVLT
- TRBV6-5 ATTFENIQY
- TRBV18 ASSPGRADEKLF
TRBD1 TRBV3-1/TRBV3-2 ASSRHRGDTEAF
- TRBV9 ASSVGGTYEQY
TRBD1 TRBV5-1 ASSSGGEETQY
TRBD1 TRBV7-3 ASSLLGGQGISGNQPQH
- TRBV10-3 AISGQLYEQY
- TRBV7-2 ASSLVPRSLRETQY
- TRBV2 ASSVGSMNTEAF
- TRBV5-1 ASSLSPGVETEAF
TRBD1 TRBV7-9 ASSLGQGAYEQY